The 18 T cell receptor beta chains reported below all come from one sample, sequenced in a study of identical twins. MiXCR, run by TCRdb on the 5' RACE reads, gives a single entry per CDR3 protein. The table lists about 280,000 distinct CDR3 sequences, roughly 8.6% of them singletons. The data were also submitted as part of a second study, on yellow fever vaccine responses in identical twins.

The sequenced material came from memory (CD45RO+) T cells sorted from blood. The receptors stem from a woman in her late teens or twenties in good health.

This clonotype was seen only a few times. This chain joins TRBV19 and TRBJ1-1, with TRBD1 identical over 8 bases. Losses at the gene ends were 7 bases for V and 4 bases for J; bases not matched to a gene: 8. Per germline, CDR1 LNHDA and CDR2 SQIVND (reference sequence). This CDR3 region has 14 residues. The DNA of the CDR3 is TGTGCCAGTACCCAGGACAGGGCGGTCACTGAAGCTTTCTTT. Its protein is CASTQDRAVTEAFF. Based on the CDR3 plus reference TRBV19 and TRBJ1-1, the full variable domain is DGGITQSPKYLFRKEGQNVTLSCEQNLNHDAMYWYRQDPGQGLRLIYYSQIVNDFQKGDIAEGYSVSREKKESFPLTVTSAQKNPTAFYLCASTQDRAVTEAFFGQGTRLTVV.

In its sample, this clonotype was seen a few times. The rearrangement links TRBV2 to TRBJ2-7, with 9 bases that match TRBD1. This CDR3 contains 14 residues. The germline gives CDR1 SNHLY, CDR2 FYNNEI. V gave up 5 bases and J gave up 6 bases; unmatched junction bases: 8. In DNA, the CDR3 is TGTGCCAGCAGTCCCCGGGACAGGGTCGTCGAGCAGTACTTC. Its protein product is CASSPRDRVVEQYF.

This clonotype was counted at least ten times. V is TRBV6-2 or TRBV6-3 and J is TRBJ2-3, with D unresolved. V was pared by 4 bases and J by 4 bases, with 12 bases between. The CDR3 runs to 14 residues. Per germline, CDR1 MNHEY and CDR2 SVGEGT. The CDR3 protein is CASSFPGGADTQYF. DNA of the CDR3: TGTGCCAGCAGTTTCCCCGGTGGGGCAGATACGCAGTATTTT.

This clonotype occurred a few times. The J gene is TRBJ2-7, the V gene TRBV20-1; D perhaps matches TRBD2 (6 bases). The CDR3 loop spans 13 amino acids. Germline CDR1 reads DFQATT; CDR2 reads SNEGSKA (reference sequence). CDR3 sequence reads: CSARSGTHYGQYV. In nucleotides, the CDR3 is TGCAGTGCTAGGTCCGGGACTCACTACGGGCAGTACGTC.

The chain has TRBV7-2 and TRBJ2-3; 13 bases match TRBD2. The CDR3 sequence is 17 residues long. Germline CDR1 and CDR2: SGHTA and FQGNSA. Trimming took 1 base from V and 7 from J; bases not matched to a gene: 8. The CDR3 sequence: CASSLGLAGGLFYTQYF. The CDR3, as DNA: TGTGCCAGCAGCTTAGGACTAGCGGGAGGTTTGTTTTATACGCAGTATTTT.

This clonotype was observed a few times. The chain is built from TRBV5-1 and TRBJ2-5; 9 nucleotides align to TRBD1. From germline, CDR1 is SGHRS and CDR2 YFSETQ. The CDR3 covers 15 residues. After removal of 4 bases from V and 5 bases from J, the junction contained 9 bases not matched to a gene. In nucleotides, the CDR3 is TGCGCCAGCAGCCCTGGGACAGGGATTCGGGAGACCCAGTACTTC. This sequence encodes CASSPGTGIRETQYF.

This clonotype was picked up many times. The J gene is TRBJ2-3, the V gene TRBV12-3 or TRBV12-4; a possible D gene is TRBD2 (6 bases). The V gene lost 6 bases and the J gene lost 1 base, with 14 bases spanning the gap. This CDR3 is built from 15 residues. The CDR3 sequence: CASRPPGLGTDTQYF. The CDR3 DNA reads TGTGCCAGCAGGCCTCCGGGACTCGGCACAGATACGCAGTATTTT.

This clonotype was picked up a small number of times. The V call is TRBV28, the J call TRBJ1-5, with D possibly matching TRBD1 (5 bases). Trimming took off 1 base at V and 0 bases at J, with 10 bases between the two ends. CDR1 is MDHEN, CDR2 SYDVKM, per germline. The CDR3 has 16 residues. CDR3 bases: TGTGCCAGCAGTTTATCGGGGGACTTTAGCAATCAGCCCCAGCATTTT. It is translated as CASSLSGDFSNQPQHF.

In its sample, this clonotype was seen many times. The chain has TRBV7-9 and TRBJ2-3; D tentatively reads TRBD1 or TRBD2 (5 bases each). The CDR3 is 16 residues long. V was trimmed by 0 bases and J by 6 bases, leaving 16 bases between them. Germline lookup yields CDR1 SEHNR and CDR2 FQNEAQ (reference sequence). The CDR3 bases are TGTGCCAGCAGCTTAGCGGAGATCCCCGGGGCGGATACGCAGTATTTT. Translation: CASSLAEIPGADTQYF.

This clonotype was counted at least ten times. The chain has TRBV5-1 and TRBJ2-1, with D tentatively TRBD1 (5 bases). Trimming shortened V by 2 bases and J by 8 bases, and 11 bases separated the two germline ends. The germline V gene encodes CDR1 SGHRS and CDR2 YFSETQ. CDR3 length: 13 amino acids. The CDR3 protein is CASSFAGMDEQFF. In nucleotides, the CDR3 is TGCGCCAGCAGCTTTGCAGGGATGGATGAGCAGTTCTTC.

In this sample, this clonotype turned up many times. V and J are TRBV29-1 and TRBJ2-4; TRBD2 might be the D (6 bases). The V and J ends lost 4 bases and 6 bases respectively, with 10 bases between them. The germline CDR1 and CDR2 sequences are SQVTM and ANQGSEA. This CDR3 has 12 residues. CDR3 sequence (DNA): TGCAGCGTTGGTGGAGGGCGAAACATTCAGTACTTC. Its protein is CSVGGGRNIQYF.

This clonotype has more than one count but fewer than ten. This chain uses TRBV20-1 with TRBJ1-4; D unclear. The CDR3 is 14 residues long. Trimming removed 3 bases at V and 3 bases at J, with 11 bases between. Germline-derived CDR1 and CDR2 are DFQATT and SNEGSKA (reference sequence). CDR3 bases: TGCAGTGCTAGTCAGGACGGATCTAATGAAAAACTGTTTTTT. Its protein is CSASQDGSNEKLFF.

In this sample, this clonotype turned up a few times. The chain recombines TRBV29-1 with TRBJ2-5, with D uncertain. This CDR3 contains 14 residues. Looked up from germline, CDR1 is SQVTM and CDR2 is ANQGSEA. V lost 7 bases to trimming and J lost 4 bases, with 19 bases between them. The CDR3: CSARGRDKRETQYF. DNA for the CDR3: TGCAGCGCCCGAGGCCGAGATAAGAGAGAGACCCAGTACTTC. The full variable domain, in which reference TRBV29-1 and TRBJ2-5 provide the parts outside the CDR3, is SAVISQKPSRDICQRGTSLTIQCQVDSQVTMMFWYRQQPGQSLTLIATANQGSEATYESGFVIDKFPISRPNLTFSTLTVSNMSPEDSSIYLCSARGRDKRETQYFGPGTRLLVL.

This clonotype was observed many times. CDR3 DNA: TGTGCCACCAGCAGAGATCTGCAGGGGAACACTGAAGCTTTCTTT. Protein product: CATSRDLQGNTEAFF. The J gene is TRBJ1-1, the V gene TRBV15; tentatively, D is TRBD1 (5 bases). The CDR3 extends over 15 amino acids. V lost 0 bases and J lost 1, with 9 bases in between. Germline V gene lookup returns CDR1 LNHNV and CDR2 YYDKDF (reference sequence).

Only a few counts were recorded for this clonotype. The V and J genes are TRBV20-1 and TRBJ2-2; 10 bases map to TRBD2. CDR3 length equals 13 residues. Germline V CDR1 and CDR2: DFQATT, SNEGSKA (reference sequence). After removal of 6 bases from V and 7 bases from J, the junction contained 5 bases not matched to a gene. In DNA form, the CDR3 reads TGCAGTGCCCAACGACTAGCGGGCGGGGAGCTGTTTTTT. Its protein product is CSAQRLAGGELFF.

This clonotype was counted only a few times. This chain uses TRBV5-1 with TRBJ2-7; D possibly uses TRBD1 or TRBD2 (5 bases each). Per the germline V gene, CDR1 is SGHRS and CDR2 is YFSETQ. V was pared by 3 bases and J by 6 bases, with 10 bases between. There are 12 residues in the CDR3. Written as DNA, the CDR3 is TGCGCCAGCAGCTGGGACCTAGCCGAGCAGTACTTC. Its translation: CASSWDLAEQYF.

This clonotype has a handful of counts. The CDR3: CATIDRGRGKLFF. Here the CDR3 DNA reads TGTGCCACCATCGACAGGGGCAGGGGAAAACTGTTTTTT. V is TRBV24-1 and J is TRBJ1-4; 8 bases are shared with TRBD1. This CDR3 region has 13 residues. Germline loops: CDR1 KGHDR, CDR2 SFDVKD. The ends lost 8 bases at V and 10 bases at J; junction bases unmatched: 8.

The gene calls are TRBV5-4 and TRBJ2-3; 9 bases align to TRBD1. The CDR3 has 17 amino acids. Germline-derived CDR1 and CDR2 are SGHNT and YYREEE (reference sequence). The V segment lost 6 bases and the J segment 0 bases; nucleotides outside the gene matches: 11. CDR3: CASTLPGQGGSTDTQYF. CDR3 bases: TGTGCCAGCACCCTACCGGGACAGGGCGGGAGCACAGATACGCAGTATTTT.